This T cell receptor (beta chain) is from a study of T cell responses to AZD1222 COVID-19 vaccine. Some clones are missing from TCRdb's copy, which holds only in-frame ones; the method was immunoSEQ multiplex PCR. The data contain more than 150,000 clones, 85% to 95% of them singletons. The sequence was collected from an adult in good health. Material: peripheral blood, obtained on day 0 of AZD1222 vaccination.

This chain's CDR3 is CASGIETTYTEAFF. The CDR3 nucleotides read TGTGCCAGCGGAATTGAGACCACGTACACTGAAGCTTTCTTT. The chain combines TRBV7-8 with TRBJ1-1; D is uncertain. The germline V gene encodes CDR1 SGHVS and CDR2 FQNEAQ. Trimming pared 8 bases from V and 3 bases from J, leaving 16 bases between. The CDR3 extends over 14 amino acids.